This T cell receptor beta chain was recorded in a study of identical twins. Notes on the study in general: The presence of invariant MAIT and iNKT cells could partly confound analyses of zero-insertion sequences. High-abundance cord blood beta clonotypes had fewer insertions; memory repertoires showed none. Among monozygotic twins, out-of-frame TCR alpha sharing exceeded what models predicted.

From the 5' RACE reads, TCRdb called clonotypes with MiXCR, one entry per CDR3 protein. The sample records about 900,000 distinct CDR3 sequences, approximately 13% being singletons. Trimming removed 4 bases at V and 0 bases at J, with 12 bases between. This CDR3 spans 15 amino acids. With regard to this clonotype: Its antigen is undetermined.

The same specimen was also included in a second study, on yellow fever vaccine responses in identical twins. That source notes: After vaccination, twins' T cell response reportedly seemed partly convergent, partly personalized.

The V and J genes are TRBV12-3 or TRBV12-4 and TRBJ1-1; D unresolved. The source material was PBMCs. The receptor was derived from a woman aged 18-29 years in good health. As DNA, the CDR3 is TGTGCCAGCAGTTCGGGCCCTAGGCTGAACACTGAAGCTTTCTTT. Its translation: CASSSGPRLNTEAFF.